These 15 T cell receptor beta chains share one sample of origin, sequenced in a study of T cell repertoires in cytomegalovirus infection. TCRdb called the reads again in MiXCR, with one record for every CDR3 protein. This table has about 260,000 distinct CDR3 sequences, less than 9.5% appearing once. Specimen: PBMCs. The receptor set was obtained from a human donor in good health (CMV status not recorded). Some clones in this sample may be carry-over from other donors' samples.

This clonotype came up many times. The chain recombines TRBV7-2 with TRBJ1-5; D is unclear. The V gene's germline CDR1 is SGHTA and CDR2 FQGNSA. V was cut by 4 bases and J by 1 base, with 5 bases left in between. The CDR3 loop spans 13 amino acids. DNA of the CDR3: TGTGCCAGCAGCTATAACAGCAATCAGCCCCAGCATTTT. Protein: CASSYNSNQPQHF.

This clonotype was seen repeatedly, ten times or more. The chain joins TRBV12-3 or TRBV12-4 to TRBJ2-1; 11 nucleotides align to TRBD2. The trim removed 0 bases at V and 10 bases at J, leaving 11 bases unmatched. The CDR3 has 17 residues. The CDR3 nucleotides read TGTGCCAGCAGTTTAGCCCAACTAGCGGGGGCCTCGGGAGAGCAGTTCTTC. It codes for CASSLAQLAGASGEQFF.

The V gene is TRBV5-5, the J gene TRBJ1-1; D possibly corresponds to TRBD1 (5 bases). V lost 2 bases to trimming and J lost 6 bases, with 14 bases between them. The CDR3 totals 14 residues. CDR1 is SGHKS, CDR2 YYEKEE, per germline (reference sequence). The CDR3 DNA sequence: TGTGCCAGCAGCTTCGGAGGGGAGCGCGCTGAAGCTTTCTTT. Its protein is CASSFGGERAEAFF.

This clonotype was seen ten or more times. The chain links TRBV28 to TRBJ2-7; D gene unclear. V lost 3 bases to trimming and J lost 0 bases, with 15 bases between them. Per germline, CDR1 MDHEN and CDR2 SYDVKM. This CDR3 is built from 16 residues. CDR3 coding DNA: TGTGCCAGCAGTTTGGGCAGTGGGGTCAGCTCCTACGAGCAGTACTTC. Residues: CASSLGSGVSSYEQYF.

This clonotype turned up a few times. The chain carries TRBV28 and TRBJ2-5; D is perhaps TRBD2 (6 bases). CDR1 and CDR2 (germline): MDHEN, SYDVKM. The CDR3 consists of 16 residues. The V gene lost 3 bases and the J gene lost 4 bases, with 18 bases spanning the gap. The CDR3 region is CASSFHSGVAGETQYF. The CDR3 bases are TGTGCCAGCAGTTTCCATAGCGGTGTCGCGGGAGAGACCCAGTACTTC.

This clonotype was detected ten times or more. The chain couples TRBV28 to TRBJ1-6; no reliable D call. V dropped 9 bases and J dropped 14 bases, with 23 bases sitting between them. The CDR3 is 14 amino acids. Germline CDR1 MDHEN, CDR2 SYDVKM. The CDR3 coding sequence is TGTGCCAGTTTTCGAAGTCTCACCCCTCCAACCCTCCACTTT. This sequence encodes CASFRSLTPPTLHF.

This clonotype was found many times. This chain connects TRBV7-2 to TRBJ1-5, with D perhaps TRBD1 (5 bases). V shed 7 bases and J shed 2 bases, with 18 bases lying between them. Germline V CDR1 and CDR2: SGHTA, FQGNSA. The CDR3 sequence is 16 residues long. The CDR3 sequence is CASNEAGGIGNQPQHF. The CDR3 nucleotides are TGTGCCAGCAACGAAGCGGGGGGTATAGGCAATCAGCCCCAGCATTTT.

This clonotype was recorded at least ten times. The V gene is TRBV7-2, the J gene TRBJ2-1; D is uncertain. CDR3 length: 13 residues. The V gene lost 3 bases and the J gene lost 5 bases, with 8 bases spanning the gap. Germline-derived CDR1 and CDR2 are SGHTA and FQGNSA. The CDR3 nucleotides read TGTGCCAGCAGCTTCGAACGCGACAATGAGCAGTTCTTC. Translating it yields CASSFERDNEQFF.

In this sample, this clonotype turned up many times. This chain joins TRBV7-2 and TRBJ2-2; perhaps TRBD1 as D (5 bases). The CDR3 has 16 residues. CDR1 is SGHTA, CDR2 FQGNSA, per germline. Deletions cut 3 bases from V and 2 bases from J, with 13 bases between. CDR3 region: CASSFPPGLNTGELFF. The DNA of the CDR3 is TGTGCCAGCAGCTTTCCCCCAGGGCTCAACACCGGGGAGCTGTTTTTT.

This clonotype has only a few counts. CDR3 coding DNA: TGCCATGCAAGGCCCGCCTCTAGCACAGATACGCAGTATTTT. Translation gives CHARPASSTDTQYF. This rearrangement joins TRBV20-1 to TRBJ2-3; D ambiguous. The CDR3 sequence is 14 residues long. CDR1 and CDR2 from the germline V gene are DFQATT and SNEGSKA (reference sequence).

This clonotype was found many times. The chain uses TRBV7-9 and TRBJ2-5; the D is unclear. V was trimmed by 0 bases and J by 9 bases, leaving 14 bases between them. Germline V gene lookup returns CDR1 SEHNR and CDR2 FQNEAQ (reference sequence). This CDR3 is built from 14 residues. CDR3 sequence (DNA): TGTGCCAGCAGCTTAGCCGTGGAGCCCCAGTCCCAGTACTTC. It yields the protein CASSLAVEPQSQYF.

This clonotype was seen many times. The gene calls are TRBV7-2 and TRBJ2-5; D unclear. V lost 6 bases to trimming and J lost 4 bases, with 6 bases between them. This CDR3 comprises 11 residues. Germline CDR1 SGHTA, CDR2 FQGNSA. Here the CDR3 reads CASRSRETQYF. CDR3 bases: TGTGCCAGCAGGTCAAGAGAGACCCAGTACTTC.

This clonotype was observed at least ten times. DNA of the CDR3: TGCAGTGCTAGTCTCGGGGCCTCCTACAATGAGCAGTTCTTC. It yields the protein CSASLGASYNEQFF. This chain links TRBV20-1 with TRBJ2-1; either TRBD1 or TRBD2 may supply D (5 bases each). Germline values: CDR1 DFQATT, CDR2 SNEGSKA (reference sequence). This CDR3 has 14 amino acids. Trimming left V 3 bases short and J 0 bases short, with 9 bases between.

Ten or more counts support this clonotype. The V call is TRBV10-3, the J call TRBJ2-1; the D is unclear. Germline-derived CDR1 and CDR2 are ENHRY and SYGVKD. This CDR3 has 15 amino acids. Trimming stripped 5 bases from V and 3 bases from J, with 14 bases between. CDR3 amino acids: CAISTSGQLYNEQFF. The CDR3 nucleotides are TGTGCCATCAGTACCTCGGGTCAGCTCTACAATGAGCAGTTCTTC.

This clonotype came up many times. The chain uses TRBV7-2 and TRBJ1-1, with a tentative D call TRBD1 (6 bases). CDR1 and CDR2 (germline): SGHTA, FQGNSA. Trimming stripped 5 bases from V and 5 bases from J, with 18 bases between. The CDR3 is made up of 15 amino acids. CDR3 region: CASSLRQEKRTEAFF. The CDR3 DNA sequence: TGTGCCAGCAGCCTACGACAGGAAAAGAGGACTGAAGCTTTCTTT.